This entry features one T cell receptor (beta chain) sequence. Its target is not known. The V and J ends lost 1 base and 8 bases, in that order; junction bases with no gene match: 3. CDR3 length: 15 amino acids. Looked up from germline, CDR1 is SNHLY and CDR2 is FYNNEI. These data are taken from a study of cytomegalovirus exposure and HLA in healthy donors. Regarding the study as a whole: As confirmed in vitro, three CMV-associated chains were specific for CMV antigens. With later analysis, a missense DCLRE1C variant became linked to TCR beta V- and J-gene trimming. HLA alleles were associated with 17,000 or so TCR beta sequences in a later analysis at 0.05 false discovery rate.

60 Vbeta and 13 Jbeta primers were used in PCR. Clones were read by immunoSEQ multiplex PCR, and TCRdb kept only the in-frame ones, dropping some. The table lists approximately 120,000 clones. The V call is TRBV2, the J call TRBJ1-6; TRBD1 matches at 9 bases. This TCR came from a man between 40 and 49 years old in good health and CMV-seronegative. The specimen was PBMCs. CDR3 amino acids: CASSEEQGAYSPLHF. The CDR3 DNA sequence: TGTGCCAGCAGTGAAGAACAGGGGGCGTATTCACCCCTCCACTTT. The full variable domain, in which reference TRBV2 and TRBJ1-6 provide the parts outside the CDR3, is EPEVTQTPSHQVTQMGQEVILRCVPISNHLYFYWYRQILGQKVEFLVSFYNNEISEKSEIFDDQFSVERPDGSNFTLKIRSTKLEDSAMYFCASSEEQGAYSPLHFGNGTRLTVT.